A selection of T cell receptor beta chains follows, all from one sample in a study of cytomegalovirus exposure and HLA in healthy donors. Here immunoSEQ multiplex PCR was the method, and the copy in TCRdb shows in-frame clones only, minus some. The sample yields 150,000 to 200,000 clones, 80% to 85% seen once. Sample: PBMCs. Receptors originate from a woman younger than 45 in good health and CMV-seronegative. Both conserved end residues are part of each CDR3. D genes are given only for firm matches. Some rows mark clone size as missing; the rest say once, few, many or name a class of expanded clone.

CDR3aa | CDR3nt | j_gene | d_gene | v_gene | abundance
CASSLTGASSYNSPLHF | TGTGCCAGCAGCTTGACAGGGGCGAGCTCCTATAATTCACCCCTCCACTTT | TRBJ1-6 | TRBD1 | TRBV7-8 | NA
CASSSTGAKNIQYF | TGTGCCAGCAGTTCGACAGGGGCCAAAAACATTCAGTACTTC | TRBJ2-4 | TRBD1 | TRBV27 | NA
CASSLSMVGVARSTDTQYF | TGTGCCAGCAGTTTATCGATGGTAGGAGTAGCGAGGAGCACAGATACGCAGTATTTT | TRBJ2-3 | NA | TRBV27 | NA
CASSFTLTNEKLFF | TGTGCCAGCAGCTTCACATTGACTAATGAAAAACTGTTTTTT | TRBJ1-4 | NA | TRBV7-2 | NA
CASSTSGGAYEQYF | TGTGCCAGCAGCACTAGCGGGGGGGCCTACGAGCAGTACTTC | TRBJ2-7 | TRBD2 | TRBV7-2 | NA
CASSLGASGASYEQYF | TGCGCCAGCAGCTTGGGGGCTAGCGGGGCCTCCTACGAGCAGTACTTC | TRBJ2-7 | TRBD2 | TRBV5-1 | NA
CASCDAGGYSNQPQHF | TGTGCCAGCTGCGACGCAGGGGGCTATAGCAATCAGCCCCAGCATTTT | TRBJ1-5 | TRBD1 | TRBV28 | few
CASSLGQGANEQYF | TGCGCCAGCAGCTTGGGACAGGGGGCGAATGAGCAGTACTTC | TRBJ2-7 | TRBD1 | TRBV5-1 | few
CASSRPGIVFNEQFF | TGTGCCAGCAGCCGCCCAGGGATAGTATTTAATGAGCAGTTCTTC | TRBJ2-1 | NA | TRBV28 | NA
CASSGGTGIMNTEAFF | TGTGCCAGCAGTGGGGGGACAGGCATAATGAACACTGAAGCTTTCTTT | TRBJ1-1 | TRBD1 | TRBV6-1 | once
CASSEANSGANVLTF | TGTGCCAGCAGTGAAGCTAATTCTGGGGCCAACGTCCTGACTTTC | TRBJ2-6 | NA | TRBV6-1 | NA
CASSPGQGDNSPLHF | TGTGCCAGCTCACCTGGACAGGGGGATAATTCACCCCTCCACTTT | TRBJ1-6 | TRBD1 | TRBV18 | NA
CASSAEGAGGNEQFF | TGTGCCAGCAGCGCCGAGGGGGCAGGGGGCAATGAGCAGTTCTTC | TRBJ2-1 | TRBD1 | TRBV9 | NA
CASSERGLVYNEQFF | TGTGCCAGCAGTGAAAGGGGTCTAGTCTACAATGAGCAGTTCTTC | TRBJ2-1 | NA | TRBV2 | NA
CASRTDRASDNQPQHF | TGTGCCAGCAGGACGGACAGGGCTTCTGATAATCAGCCCCAGCATTTT | TRBJ1-5 | TRBD1 | TRBV2 | NA
CSVVTGGSYTF | TGCAGCGTGGTGACAGGGGGAAGCTACACCTTC | TRBJ1-2 | TRBD1 | TRBV29-1 | NA
CASSVSRVGDGYTF | TGTGCCAGCAGCGTATCTCGGGTCGGGGATGGCTACACCTTC | TRBJ1-2 | NA | TRBV9 | NA
CASSPPGLAGRFLETQYF | TGTGCCAGCAGCCCCCCCGGACTAGCGGGACGTTTTCTAGAGACCCAGTACTTC | TRBJ2-5 | TRBD2 | TRBV5-6 | NA
CASSEVQGTPQPLHF | TGTGCCAGCAGTGAAGTCCAGGGGACCCCTCAACCCCTCCACTTT | TRBJ1-6 | NA | TRBV2 | NA
CASSYAGGTYEQYF | TGTGCCAGCAGTTACGCGGGGGGGACCTACGAGCAGTACTTC | TRBJ2-7 | TRBD2 | TRBV28 | once
CASSPRGLSAGTFYEQYF | TGTGCCAGCAGCCCGCGGGGGCTGTCTGCCGGGACATTCTACGAGCAGTACTTC | TRBJ2-7 | NA | TRBV5-8 | few
CASSDSLAKNIQYF | TGTGCCAGCAGTGACTCCTTAGCCAAAAACATTCAGTACTTC | TRBJ2-4 | NA | TRBV6-5 | NA
CASSEARQGDGYTF | TGTGCCAGCAGTGAAGCGCGACAGGGGGACGGCTACACCTTC | TRBJ1-2 | TRBD1 | TRBV2 | NA
CASSQDRGDNSPLHF | TGCGCCAGCAGCCAAGACAGGGGCGATAATTCACCCCTCCACTTT | TRBJ1-6 | NA | TRBV4-1 | NA
CASSLAGGFQETQYF | TGTGCCAGCAGCTTAGCGGGAGGGTTCCAAGAGACCCAGTACTTC | TRBJ2-5 | TRBD2 | TRBV7-2 | NA
CASSYWGLDEQFF | TGTGCCAGCAGTTATTGGGGGCTCGATGAGCAGTTCTTC | TRBJ2-1 | NA | TRBV6-6 | few
CASSLGSRVRNEQFF | TGTGCCAGCAGCTTAGGTAGCAGGGTTCGGAATGAGCAGTTCTTC | TRBJ2-1 | NA | TRBV7-9 | NA
CASSLGPMTGDTIYF | TGTGCCAGCTCACTAGGACCGATGACAGGCGACACCATATATTTT | TRBJ1-3 | NA | TRBV18 | NA
CASSLLAGYEQYF | TGTGCCAGCAGTTTGCTAGCCGGGTACGAGCAGTACTTC | TRBJ2-7 | NA | TRBV28 | NA
CASSPQGNSNQPQHF | TGTGCCAGCAGTCCGCAGGGGAATAGCAATCAGCCCCAGCATTTT | TRBJ1-5 | NA | TRBV2 | few
CSSSPRNTEAFF | TGTTCCAGCAGCCCCAGGAACACTGAAGCTTTCTTT | TRBJ1-1 | NA | TRBV7-9 | NA
CSADRVLGGEQFF | TGCAGCGCAGACAGGGTCCTTGGAGGTGAGCAGTTCTTC | TRBJ2-1 | TRBD1 | TRBV29-1 | few
CASSPGGTLLYEQYF | TGTGCCAGCAGCCCTGGGGGGACCCTCCTATACGAGCAGTACTTC | TRBJ2-7 | NA | TRBV6-5 | NA
CASSSLSGKRANVLTF | TGTGCCAGCAGCTCGCTTTCGGGGAAGAGGGCCAACGTCCTGACTTTC | TRBJ2-6 | NA | TRBV7-8 | once
CASSPQPGTGRHGYTF | TGCGCCAGCAGCCCACAGCCCGGGACAGGGAGGCATGGCTACACCTTC | TRBJ1-2 | TRBD1 | TRBV5-1 | NA
CASSARGAGMNTEAFF | TGTGCCAGCAGCGCTCGGGGGGCGGGGATGAACACTGAAGCTTTCTTT | TRBJ1-1 | NA | TRBV13 | NA
CASSLWGSANSNTGELFF | TGCGCCAGCAGCTTGTGGGGCAGTGCCAATTCGAACACCGGGGAGCTGTTTTTT | TRBJ2-2 | NA | TRBV5-1 | NA
CASSLGGGAGQETQYF | TGCGCCAGCTCCTTGGGCGGGGGGGCCGGACAAGAGACCCAGTACTTC | TRBJ2-5 | TRBD2 | TRBV5-1 | NA
CASSLSVGELFF | TGTGCCAGCAGCTTGTCCGTCGGGGAGCTGTTTTTT | TRBJ2-2 | NA | TRBV5-6 | NA
CASKSWGLVYEQYF | TGCGCCAGCAAATCCTGGGGACTAGTATACGAGCAGTACTTC | TRBJ2-7 | TRBD2 | TRBV23-1 | NA
CASSPNAGTSYEQYF | TGTGCCAGCAGCCCCAATGCCGGGACTTCCTACGAGCAGTACTTC | TRBJ2-7 | NA | TRBV7-9 | NA
CEQKAAYEKLFF | TGTGAGCAGAAGGCGGCATACGAAAAACTGTTTTTT | TRBJ1-4 | NA | TRBV30 | once
CASSPSTGGYEQYF | TGTGCCAGCAGTCCCTCGACAGGGGGCTACGAGCAGTACTTC | TRBJ2-7 | TRBD1 | TRBV6-1 | NA
CASSEFGGRYGYTF | TGCGCCAGCAGTGAGTTTGGGGGGAGATATGGCTACACCTTC | TRBJ1-2 | NA | TRBV10-2 | few
CASSLRTGGNEQYF | TGTGCCAGCAGCCTCCGGACAGGGGGCAACGAGCAGTACTTC | TRBJ2-7 | TRBD1 | TRBV4-2 | once
CASSLLGQGRETQYF | TGTGCCAGCAGTTTACTTGGACAGGGGCGGGAGACCCAGTACTTC | TRBJ2-5 | TRBD1 | TRBV28 | NA
CAWSPGQPDTQYF | TGTGCCTGGAGTCCGGGACAGCCAGATACGCAGTATTTT | TRBJ2-3 | TRBD1 | TRBV30 | NA
CASSLFLGGEQYF | TGTGCCAGCAGTTTATTCCTCGGGGGGGAGCAGTACTTC | TRBJ2-7 | TRBD2 | TRBV27 | once
CASSYSGQGTNSPLHF | TGTGCCAGCAGTTACTCGGGACAGGGGACGAATTCACCCCTCCACTTT | TRBJ1-6 | TRBD1 | TRBV6-5 | NA
CASGLVEQGTPPGANVLTF | TGTGCTAGTGGTTTGGTAGAACAGGGAACCCCCCCTGGGGCCAACGTCCTGACTTTC | TRBJ2-6 | NA | TRBV12-5 | NA
CASSLGAVRGTDTQYF | TGTGCCAGCAGCTTAGGAGCTGTCAGGGGCACAGATACGCAGTATTTT | TRBJ2-3 | NA | TRBV7-8 | NA
CASSLAIGIAGYQETQYF | TGTGCCAGCAGCTTAGCCATAGGCATAGCGGGGTACCAAGAGACCCAGTACTTC | TRBJ2-5 | TRBD2 | TRBV7-2 | NA
CASTWGQLRTDTQYF | TGTGCCAGCACTTGGGGGCAGTTGCGGACAGATACGCAGTATTTT | TRBJ2-3 | NA | TRBV2 | NA
CASSLTQGGSSYEQYF | TGCGCCAGCAGCTTGACACAGGGTGGCAGCTCCTACGAGCAGTACTTC | TRBJ2-7 | NA | TRBV5-1 | NA